The T cell receptor (beta chain) under discussion was sequenced for a study of blood T cell repertoires in COVID-19. Study in general: There were acute and convalescent COVID-19 samples, and they came from the United States, Italy and Spain. T cells, B-cell-depleted T cells, or PBMCs provided the cDNA or gDNA that served as material.

Details on this clone: The same CDR3 is also encoded by other DNA sequences in this sample.

V lost 7 bases, J lost 7 bases, and 5 bases stayed unmatched. The germline V gene has CDR1 SNHLY and CDR2 FYNNEI. This CDR3 spans 13 amino acids. Original data processing: Reference gene primers were amplified, and this amplification served to estimate nucleated cell counts. Produced via immunoSEQ multiplex PCR; TCRdb's table is partial and in-frame only. V, J and clone size are those of that table, while D and trimming were read from the DNA. The table includes some 120,000 clones, approximately 83% detected once. The sample taken for sequencing was peripheral blood. The chain has TRBV2 and TRBJ2-7; 12 bases are a match to TRBD2. This clonotype originated in an older woman with acute or convalescent COVID-19. The CDR3 reads CASTSGLAGEQYF. In DNA form, the CDR3 reads TGTGCCAGCACCTCCGGACTAGCGGGGGAGCAGTACTTC. Looking up the rest from reference TRBV2 and TRBJ2-7 gives the full variable domain: EPEVTQTPSHQVTQMGQEVILRCVPISNHLYFYWYRQILGQKVEFLVSFYNNEISEKSEIFDDQFSVERPDGSNFTLKIRSTKLEDSAMYFCASTSGLAGEQYFGPGTRLTVT.